Listed below are T cell receptor beta chains from one sample, sequenced in a study of human T cells and chemical hapten exposure. TCRdb recomputed calls from the RACE reads with MiXCR, one row per CDR3 protein. The sample carries 85,000 to 100,000 distinct CDR3 sequences, less than 14% recorded once. Sequences were derived from whole blood, sampled in connection with sensitization to the hapten diphenylcyclopropenone (DPC). These receptors were obtained from a woman aged 55-75 years with alopecia areata. Some clones in this sample may be carry-over from other donors' samples. Both conserved end residues are part of each CDR3. D genes are given only for firm matches. Expanded clones are given a class, and other clones once, few, many or no size at all.

v_gene: TRBV12-3/TRBV12-4; d_gene: TRBD2; j_gene: TRBJ2-3; abundance: many; CDR3aa: CASSFAGGPSDTQYF; CDR3nt: TGTGCCAGCAGTTTCGCGGGGGGGCCGTCAGATACGCAGTATTTT
v_gene: TRBV3-1; d_gene: .; j_gene: TRBJ1-1; abundance: .; CDR3aa: CASSQDPQREAFF; CDR3nt: TGTGCCAGCAGCCAAGATCCCCAGCGTGAGGCTTTCTTT
v_gene: TRBV20-1; d_gene: .; j_gene: TRBJ1-2; abundance: many; CDR3aa: CSARGTANYGYTF; CDR3nt: TGCAGTGCTAGAGGTACAGCTAACTATGGCTACACCTTC
v_gene: TRBV7-2; d_gene: TRBD1; j_gene: TRBJ1-5; abundance: .; CDR3aa: CASSLAPGQDSNQPQHF; CDR3nt: TGTGCCAGCAGCTTAGCCCCGGGACAGGATAGCAATCAGCCCCAGCATTTT
v_gene: TRBV6-5; d_gene: .; j_gene: TRBJ1-4; abundance: many; CDR3aa: CASSYSSQTSEKLFF; CDR3nt: TGTGCCAGCAGTTACTCGAGTCAGACAAGTGAAAAACTGTTTTTT
v_gene: TRBV29-1; d_gene: .; j_gene: TRBJ2-2; abundance: few; CDR3aa: CSVDSGGLNTGELFF; CDR3nt: TGCAGCGTTGATTCGGGGGGCCTTAACACCGGGGAGCTGTTTTTT
v_gene: TRBV6-6; d_gene: .; j_gene: TRBJ1-6; abundance: few; CDR3aa: CASLNGNSPLHF; CDR3nt: TGTGCCAGCCTGAACGGGAATTCACCCCTCCACTTT
v_gene: TRBV6-5; d_gene: TRBD1; j_gene: TRBJ1-2; abundance: few; CDR3aa: CASRQGNHGYTF; CDR3nt: TGTGCCAGCAGACAGGGGAACCATGGCTACACCTTC
v_gene: TRBV29-1; d_gene: TRBD2; j_gene: TRBJ2-3; abundance: .; CDR3aa: CSVKIGGATSTDTQYF; CDR3nt: TGCAGCGTTAAAATCGGGGGGGCCACTAGCACAGATACGCAGTATTTT
v_gene: TRBV4-1; d_gene: .; j_gene: TRBJ2-7; abundance: .; CDR3aa: CASSHGYEQYF; CDR3nt: TGCGCCAGCAGCCACGGTTACGAGCAGTACTTC